This T cell receptor beta chain was captured in a study of T cell repertoires in cytomegalovirus infection. About the research overall: Recently identified HLA-C-restricted and well-studied HLA-B-restricted CMV epitopes were used. Indications of both CMV infection and matching HLA type were provided by public TCR beta signatures.

Remarks on this clonotype: What it recognizes is unknown.

TCRdb analysed the reads with MiXCR anew, one entry per CDR3 protein. This sample has about 150,000 distinct CDR3 sequences, with roughly a third found just once. The study's findings and limits: The study identified carriers of CMV plus the relevant HLA from cumulative public TCR beta family frequency. In two of eight donors, the top clonotype was HLA-C-restricted CMV-specific.

This TCR came from a human donor in good health (CMV status not recorded). Some clones in this sample may be carry-over from other donors' samples. The sequences come from CD8+ T cells from cultured PBMCs, collected from culture after CMV antigen stimulation.

The CDR3 bases are TGTGCCAGCAGCTTCTCCAGGGCAGACTCTGGAAACACCATATATTTT. As protein: CASSFSRADSGNTIYF. The chain recombines TRBV7-4 with TRBJ1-3; a possible D gene is TRBD1 (5 bases). The germline V gene encodes CDR1 SGHVT and CDR2 SQSDAQ. Trimming shortened V by 3 bases and J by 0 bases, and 12 bases separated the two germline ends. CDR3 length equals 16 residues.